The next 24 T cell receptor beta chains were all read from a single sample in a study of shared clonotypes between healthy human individuals. Method: immunoSEQ multiplex PCR; TCRdb's copy keeps in-frame clones and lacks some. This table holds over a million clones, approximately 96% found once. What was sequenced was naive CD4+ T cells sorted from blood. Subset meaning: CD45RA+ positively selected. These TCRs come from a young man in good health.

J is TRBJ2-5 and V is TRBV7-6; 9 nucleotides line up with TRBD2. Germline CDR1 and CDR2: SGHVS and FNYEAQ. CDR3 length: 14 amino acids. V lost 5 bases and J lost 5; bases outside the gene matches: 6. CDR3 protein: CASSPRTSEETQYF. CDR3 coding DNA: TGTGCCAGCAGCCCTAGGACTAGCGAGGAGACCCAGTACTTC.

The rearrangement uses TRBV20-1 and TRBJ2-1; D not resolved. With 0 bases removed from V and 12 bases from J, the gap between germline ends came to 6 bases. This CDR3 comprises 10 residues. Germline CDR1 reads DFQATT; CDR2 reads SNEGSKA (reference sequence). The CDR3 here is CSAREPGQFF. The CDR3 bases are TGCAGTGCTAGAGAGCCCGGGCAGTTCTTC.

The chain employs TRBV12-5 and TRBJ2-1, with 11 bases aligning to TRBD1. V was clipped by 5 bases and J by 9 bases; unmatched bases: 6. Germline V gene lookup returns CDR1 LGHNT and CDR2 FRNRAP. This CDR3 has 14 amino acids. CDR3 residues: CASGPGQGEGEQFF. The CDR3 DNA is TGTGCTAGTGGTCCGGGACAGGGGGAGGGTGAGCAGTTCTTC.

The chain has TRBV5-5 and TRBJ2-2; D is unresolved. The CDR3 loop spans 13 amino acids. Germline V CDR1 and CDR2: SGHKS, YYEKEE (reference sequence). Trimming left V 2 bases short and J 6 bases short, with 8 bases between. The CDR3 DNA reads as TGTGCCAGCAGCTTCGTAGGATCCGGGGAGCTGTTTTTT. It translates to CASSFVGSGELFF.

This chain joins TRBV7-9 and TRBJ2-2, with D perhaps matching TRBD1 or TRBD2 (5 bases each). Germline CDR1 SEHNR, CDR2 FQNEAQ (reference sequence). V was shortened by 2 bases and J by 6 bases, with 16 bases between the two germline ends. The CDR3 runs 16 residues. The DNA of the CDR3 is TGTGCCAGCAGCTTAATTCGGGGTCCAGGGCCCGGGGAGCTGTTTTTT. Amino acid sequence: CASSLIRGPGPGELFF.

This rearrangement joins TRBV10-1 to TRBJ2-1, with 9 nucleotides matching TRBD1. The CDR3 has 14 amino acids. V shed 0 bases and J 9 bases; nucleotides not matched to a gene: 3. The germline V gene encodes CDR1 WNHNN and CDR2 SYGVQD (reference sequence). CDR3 DNA sequence: TGCGCCAGCAGTGAGTCGACAGGGGGGGGTGAGCAGTTCTTC. Its translation is CASSESTGGGEQFF.

The chain has TRBV6-1 and TRBJ2-5, with 14 nucleotides matching TRBD2. After removal of 0 bases from V and 5 bases from J, the junction contained 2 bases not matched to a gene. Per germline, CDR1 MNHNS and CDR2 SASEGT. CDR3 length: 16 residues. CDR3 coding DNA: TGTGCCAGCAGTGAAGCTGGGACTAGCGGGAGCGAGACCCAGTACTTC. Translating gives CASSEAGTSGSETQYF.

The rearrangement links TRBV14 to TRBJ1-2, with D hard to call. Germline values: CDR1 SGHDN, CDR2 FVKESK. The ends were cut back, 0 bases at V and 7 bases at J, with 9 bases in the middle. This CDR3 spans 13 amino acids. CDR3 bases: TGTGCCAGCAGCCAAGAAGGTGAAGCTGGCTACACCTTC. As protein: CASSQEGEAGYTF.

On this clone: Other DNA sequences of this sample code for an identical CDR3. The chain combines TRBV18 with TRBJ2-3; 10 bases fit TRBD2. Germline V gene lookup returns CDR1 KGHSH and CDR2 LQKENI. V dropped 3 bases and J dropped 6; count of bases not matched to a gene: 6. The CDR3 has 15 amino acids. CDR3 sequence: CASSPLAGAPDTQYF. CDR3 bases: TGTGCCAGCTCACCTCTAGCGGGAGCTCCGGATACGCAGTATTTT.

The V and J genes are TRBV28 and TRBJ2-7, with 10 bases matching TRBD2. The V and J ends lost 5 bases and 7 bases, in that order; junction bases with no gene match: 8. The CDR3 extends over 14 amino acids. Germline values: CDR1 MDHEN, CDR2 SYDVKM. This CDR3 reads CASSRRLAGLEQYF. DNA for the CDR3: TGTGCCAGCAGTCGTAGACTAGCGGGCCTAGAGCAGTACTTC.

With regard to this clone: Other DNA sequences in this specimen translate into the identical CDR3. The rearrangement links TRBV29-1 to TRBJ2-7, with TRBD2 identical over 7 bases. Germline V gene lookup returns CDR1 SQVTM and CDR2 ANQGSEA. The CDR3 has 11 residues. The trim removed 4 bases at V and 4 bases at J, leaving 1 base unmatched. The CDR3 region is CSVAAGYEQYF. The CDR3, as DNA: TGCAGCGTTGCAGCGGGATACGAGCAGTACTTC.

This clone was picked up one time. The chain has TRBV5-1 and TRBJ2-5; no firm D call. The CDR3 sequence is 14 residues long. Per germline, CDR1 SGHRS and CDR2 YFSETQ. The V gene lost 0 bases and the J gene lost 4 bases, with 10 bases spanning the gap. CDR3 region: CASSLALASETQYF. CDR3 bases: TGCGCCAGCAGCTTGGCCCTCGCCTCAGAGACCCAGTACTTC.

The chain employs TRBV7-9 and TRBJ2-5; D is uncertain. Germline CDR1 is SEHNR and CDR2 is FQNEAQ (reference sequence). Trimming took 7 bases from V and 0 from J, leaving 21 bases between them. This CDR3 is built from 17 residues. The CDR3 sequence is CASTPPSMGVYQETQYF. The DNA of the CDR3 is TGTGCCAGCACCCCGCCATCCATGGGCGTGTACCAAGAGACCCAGTACTTC.

The gene calls are TRBV18 and TRBJ1-1; D gene ambiguous. Germline values: CDR1 KGHSH, CDR2 LQKENI. The CDR3 loop spans 15 amino acids. Trimming took 2 bases from V and 2 from J, leaving 12 bases between them. CDR3 in amino acids: CASSPILQANTEAFF. The CDR3 coding sequence is TGTGCCAGCTCACCAATTCTGCAGGCAAACACTGAAGCTTTCTTT.

The chain employs TRBV7-2 and TRBJ1-1; the D gene is possibly TRBD1 (5 bases). Germline V gives CDR1 SGHTA, CDR2 FQGNSA. Trimming stripped 5 bases from V and 4 bases from J, with 8 bases between. The CDR3 extends over 12 amino acids. Here the CDR3 reads CASSRGFTEAFF. CDR3 nucleotides: TGTGCCAGCAGCCGGGGGTTCACTGAAGCTTTCTTT.

This clone occurred once. In DNA, the CDR3 is TGTGCCAGCAGCAAGACCGGGACAGGGATTTGGGGTGGCTACACCTTC. Translated, it gives CASSKTGTGIWGGYTF. The chain joins TRBV27 to TRBJ1-2, with 9 bases matching TRBD1. J was trimmed by 7 bases and V by 6 bases; bases with no gene match: 15. CDR1 is MNHEY and CDR2 is SMNVEV in the germline V gene (reference sequence). The CDR3 runs 16 residues.

The genes are TRBV28 and TRBJ2-5; D not resolved. The CDR3 is 14 residues long. V shed 2 bases and J shed 5 bases, with 12 bases lying between them. The germline CDR1 and CDR2 sequences are MDHEN and SYDVKM. The CDR3 DNA sequence: TGTGCCAGCAGTTTACCGGTAGATTGGGAGACCCAGTACTTC. The encoded protein is CASSLPVDWETQYF.

The rearrangement uses TRBV7-2 and TRBJ2-1; D is ambiguous. Germline-derived CDR1 and CDR2 are SGHTA and FQGNSA. The CDR3 loop spans 16 amino acids. The V and J ends lost 5 bases and 8 bases respectively, with 22 bases between them. Written as DNA, the CDR3 is TGTGCCAGCAGCGGGGAAAGGTCCACAATAGAGGATGAGCAGTTCTTC. Translating it yields CASSGERSTIEDEQFF. Combining the CDR3 with reference TRBV7-2 and TRBJ2-1 gives the whole variable domain GAGVSQSPSNKVTEKGKDVELRCDPISGHTALYWYRQSLGQGLEFLIYFQGNSAPDKSGLPSDRFSAERTGGSVSTLTIQRTQQEDSAVYLCASSGERSTIEDEQFFGPGTRLTVL.

The V gene is TRBV6-5, the J gene TRBJ2-1; the D gene is possibly TRBD2 (5 bases). The germline V gene encodes CDR1 MNHEY and CDR2 SVGAGI. The V end was cut by 2 bases, the J end by 6 bases, with 8 bases between. The CDR3 is 13 residues long. The CDR3 reads CASSYEGRNEQFF. The CDR3 DNA reads TGTGCCAGCAGTTACGAGGGCCGCAATGAGCAGTTCTTC.

This clone occurred once. CDR3 residues: CASSLGAGNTGELFF. CDR3 DNA sequence: TGTGCCAGCAGCTTAGGAGCGGGGAACACCGGGGAGCTGTTTTTT. The chain couples TRBV7-2 to TRBJ2-2; tentative D call: TRBD2 (6 bases). Germline values: CDR1 SGHTA, CDR2 FQGNSA. This CDR3 is 15 amino acids long. With 1 base removed from V and 1 base from J, the gap between germline ends came to 7 bases.

V usage is TRBV7-9 and J usage is TRBJ2-5; the D gene is possibly TRBD2 (6 bases). The CDR3 extends over 14 amino acids. V lost 5 bases, J lost 1 base, and 11 bases lay in between. CDR1 and CDR2 (germline): SEHNR, FQNEAQ (reference sequence). The CDR3: CASSRGLIQETQYF. The CDR3 DNA follows: TGTGCCAGCAGCCGGGGGTTAATCCAAGAGACCCAGTACTTC.

This rearrangement joins TRBV9 to TRBJ2-7; D is possibly TRBD1 or TRBD2 (5 bases each). Germline CDR1 is SGDLS and CDR2 is YYNGEE. V lost 3 bases and J 5 bases, leaving 18 bases between the germline ends. CDR3 length: 15 residues. The CDR3 DNA sequence: TGTGCCAGCAGCGCCGGCGGGTCCGGGGCTAACGAGCAGTACTTC. Protein sequence: CASSAGGSGANEQYF.

The chain employs TRBV19 and TRBJ2-2; 12 bases are a match to TRBD2. Per the germline V gene, CDR1 is LNHDA and CDR2 is SQIVND (reference sequence). J lost 6 bases, V lost 6 bases, and 5 bases had no gene match. The CDR3 is 15 amino acids. DNA for the CDR3: TGTGCCAGTAGAGGGGGACTAGCGGGTGCCGGGGAGCTGTTTTTT. It is translated as CASRGGLAGAGELFF.

V gene TRBV29-1 combines with J gene TRBJ2-1, with D maybe TRBD1 (6 bases). CDR3 length equals 14 residues. Germline V gene lookup returns CDR1 SQVTM and CDR2 ANQGSEA. Trimming pared 5 bases from V and 4 bases from J, leaving 15 bases between. The CDR3 reads CSVWRRQDYNEQFF. The CDR3 DNA sequence: TGCAGCGTTTGGCGGAGACAGGATTACAATGAGCAGTTCTTC.